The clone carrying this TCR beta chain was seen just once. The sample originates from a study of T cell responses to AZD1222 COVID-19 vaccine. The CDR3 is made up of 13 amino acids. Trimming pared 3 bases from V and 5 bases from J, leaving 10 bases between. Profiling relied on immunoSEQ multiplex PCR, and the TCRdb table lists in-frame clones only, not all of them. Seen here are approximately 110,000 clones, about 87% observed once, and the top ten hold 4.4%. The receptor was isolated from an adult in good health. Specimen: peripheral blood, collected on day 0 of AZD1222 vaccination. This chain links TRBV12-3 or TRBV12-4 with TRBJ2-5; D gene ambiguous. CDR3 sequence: CASSFVVGETQYF. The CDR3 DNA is TGTGCCAGCAGTTTCGTGGTCGGGGAGACCCAGTACTTC.